These 20 T cell receptor beta chains came from one sample sequenced in a study of T cell changes during pregnancy in multiple sclerosis. The protocol was immunoSEQ multiplex PCR, while the TCRdb copy is restricted to in-frame clones and leaves out a portion. The sample lists roughly 60,000 clones; roughly 92% were seen once. The input for sequencing was peripheral blood, taken in the second trimester of pregnancy. All receptors derive from a female donor with multiple sclerosis, enrolled in a pregnancy study.

This clone was recorded once. The chain uses TRBV19 and TRBJ2-7; D not certain. Looked up from germline, CDR1 is LNHDA and CDR2 is SQIVND (reference sequence). This CDR3 has 13 residues. Trimming shortened V by 6 bases and J by 2 bases, and 11 bases separated the two germline ends. The CDR3 sequence is CASSVDDTYEQYF. DNA for the CDR3: TGTGCCAGTAGCGTCGACGACACCTACGAGCAGTACTTC.

This chain joins TRBV7-9 and TRBJ2-4; 10 bases agree with TRBD1. Germline values: CDR1 SEHNR, CDR2 FQNEAQ (reference sequence). The CDR3 is 19 amino acids. With 5 bases clipped from V and 0 bases from J, the junction kept 13 bases outside the gene matches. The CDR3 DNA is TGTGCCAGCAGCCCGAGTCCCGGGACAGGGGATGGAGCCAAAAACATTCAGTACTTC. Encoded protein: CASSPSPGTGDGAKNIQYF.

This clone was counted once. The chain is built from TRBV29-1 and TRBJ2-5; the D gene is possibly TRBD2 (6 bases). The germline CDR1 and CDR2 sequences are SQVTM and ANQGSEA. This CDR3 spans 14 amino acids. V shed 0 bases and J shed 0 bases, with 8 bases lying between them. The CDR3 is CSVEEASDQETQYF. For the CDR3, the DNA is TGCAGCGTTGAAGAGGCTAGCGACCAAGAGACCCAGTACTTC.

The CDR3 loop is CACRQGGSGRPNEQFF. The DNA of the CDR3 is TGTGCCTGCAGACAGGGGGGTAGCGGGAGGCCCAATGAGCAGTTCTTC. J is TRBJ2-1 and V is TRBV30; D is possibly TRBD2 (10 bases). The germline V and J ends were trimmed by 6 bases and 6 bases, with 24 bases remaining between them. The CDR3 is 16 residues long. Germline V gene lookup returns CDR1 GTSNPN and CDR2 SVGIG (reference sequence).

The rearrangement links TRBV5-6 to TRBJ2-5; 9 positions match TRBD2. In germline, CDR1 is SGHDT, CDR2 YYEEEE. The V and J ends lost 2 bases and 5 bases, in that order; junction bases with no gene match: 4. The length of the CDR3 is 14 residues. CDR3 protein: CASSFGGREETQYF. Here the CDR3 DNA reads TGTGCCAGCAGCTTCGGCGGGAGGGAGGAGACCCAGTACTTC.

This chain uses TRBV10-2 with TRBJ2-4; TRBD2 aligns across 10 bases. This CDR3 spans 16 amino acids. The V gene end was trimmed by 7 bases and the J gene end by 3 bases; junction bases not matched to a gene: 9. Germline V CDR1 and CDR2: WSHSY, SAAADI. Here the CDR3 DNA reads TGCGCCAGCAACAGTAGCGGGAGGTTGGTCAAAAACATTCAGTACTTC. Translated, it gives CASNSSGRLVKNIQYF.

The J gene is TRBJ2-3, the V gene TRBV29-1, with 7 bases lining up with TRBD1. There are 16 residues in the CDR3. J lost 2 bases, V lost 2 bases, and 10 bases had no gene match. Germline CDR1 reads SQVTM; CDR2 reads ANQGSEA. CDR3 nucleotides: TGCAGCGTTGAAACTTACCGGGACAGCGTCACAGATACGCAGTATTTT. This sequence encodes CSVETYRDSVTDTQYF.

This clone has only one observation. The chain employs TRBV2 and TRBJ1-5; 7 bases line up with TRBD1. There are 15 residues in the CDR3. J gave up 4 bases and V 6 bases, and 9 bases lay outside the gene matches. Germline V gene sequence: CDR1 SNHLY, CDR2 FYNNEI. The chain's CDR3 is CASSTGQEYNQPQHF. CDR3 bases: TGTGCCAGCAGCACCGGACAGGAATATAATCAGCCCCAGCATTTT.

This rearrangement joins TRBV6-5 to TRBJ1-1; TRBD1 might be the D (5 bases). The germline V gene encodes CDR1 MNHEY and CDR2 SVGAGI. The CDR3 has 14 residues. V dropped 0 bases and J dropped 8 bases, with 13 bases sitting between them. CDR3 amino acids: CASSYSRQGREAFF. The CDR3 bases are TGTGCCAGCAGTTACTCGAGGCAGGGTCGAGAAGCTTTCTTT.

CDR3 amino acids: CASSRSDRDGTF. In nucleotides, the CDR3 is TGTGCCAGCAGTCGATCCGACAGGGATGGCACCTTC. This chain joins TRBV7-9 and TRBJ1-2; 7 bases agree with TRBD1. This CDR3 is built from 12 residues. V lost 6 bases, J lost 13 bases, and 11 bases stayed unmatched. Per germline, CDR1 SEHNR and CDR2 FQNEAQ (reference sequence).

The chain is built from TRBV5-4 and TRBJ2-2, with D maybe TRBD2 (6 bases). Germline V lookup: CDR1 SGHNT, CDR2 YYREEE (reference sequence). V dropped 0 bases and J dropped 6 bases, with 6 bases sitting between them. This CDR3 is 13 amino acids long. DNA for the CDR3: TGTGCCAGCAGCTTGGGGGAGGCCGGGGAGCTGTTTTTT. Protein sequence: CASSLGEAGELFF.

About this clone: Because the CDR3's place on the DNA is in doubt, the DNA is left out and the CDR3 is given as listed by TCRdb. The chain uses TRBV28 and TRBJ2-7; TRBD2 reflects the table's D call only, with no check against the DNA. Germline lookup yields CDR1 MDHEN and CDR2 SYDVKM. Counting both end residues, the CDR3 totals 13 amino acids. Here the CDR3 reads CASSSSGYYEQYF.

The chain carries TRBV28 and TRBJ1-4; D is perhaps TRBD1 (5 bases). Looked up from germline, CDR1 is MDHEN and CDR2 is SYDVKM. This CDR3 is 16 amino acids long. The V end was cut by 8 bases, the J end by 0 bases, with 16 bases between. The CDR3 coding sequence is TGTGCCAGCCAGGAGCCAGGGACTGCAACTAATGAAAAACTGTTTTTT. Its protein is CASQEPGTATNEKLFF.

The rearrangement joins TRBV6-5 to TRBJ2-3; TRBD2 matches at 13 bases. With V trimmed by 4 bases and J by 6 bases, 7 bases remained unmatched. The CDR3 covers 16 residues. CDR1 is MNHEY and CDR2 is SVGAGI in the germline V gene. The CDR3 sequence: CASSSGGTSGMDTQYF. The CDR3 DNA reads TGTGCCAGCAGTTCAGGCGGGACTAGCGGGATGGATACGCAGTATTTT.

The gene calls are TRBV29-1 and TRBJ2-3; TRBD2 aligns across 10 bases. V shed 4 bases, J shed 5 bases, and the junction held 3 bases outside the gene matches. The CDR3 loop spans 13 amino acids. Germline CDR1 SQVTM, CDR2 ANQGSEA. The chain's CDR3 is CSVVVAGGDTQYF. Here the CDR3 DNA reads TGCAGCGTTGTAGTAGCGGGAGGAGATACGCAGTATTTT.

This chain uses TRBV4-1 with TRBJ2-1; 12 nucleotides agree with TRBD2. This CDR3 region has 15 residues. Germline CDR1 MGHRA, CDR2 YSYEKL. The trim removed 0 bases at V and 13 bases at J, leaving 7 bases unmatched. The CDR3 DNA reads TGCGCCAGCAGCCAAGATGTGGCTAGCGGGAGGGCCCAGTTCTTC. Its translation: CASSQDVASGRAQFF.

V gene TRBV28 combines with J gene TRBJ2-3; 9 nucleotides match TRBD2. Germline CDR1 and CDR2: MDHEN and SYDVKM. This CDR3 is 14 amino acids long. With V trimmed by 6 bases and J by 0 bases, 1 base remained unmatched. The CDR3 here is CASRRGGSTDTQYF. DNA of the CDR3: TGTGCCAGCAGGCGGGGGGGTAGCACAGATACGCAGTATTTT.

J is TRBJ2-2 and V is TRBV30; a weak D match, TRBD2 (6 bases). The CDR3 contains 15 residues. Trimming cost V 6 bases and J 6 bases, with 20 bases left between them. Per the germline V gene, CDR1 is GTSNPN and CDR2 is SVGIG (reference sequence). The CDR3 loop is CACPLVAGISGELFF. For the CDR3, the DNA is TGTGCCTGCCCCCTAGTTGCGGGGATTTCCGGGGAGCTGTTTTTT.

The rearrangement uses TRBV6-5 and TRBJ2-3; possible D gene TRBD2, 6 bases. The CDR3 loop spans 15 amino acids. Trimming stripped 4 bases from V and 2 bases from J, with 13 bases between. Germline V gene sequence: CDR1 MNHEY, CDR2 SVGAGI. CDR3 residues: CASSWSASDTDTQYF. The CDR3 DNA reads as TGTGCCAGCAGTTGGTCGGCTAGCGACACAGATACGCAGTATTTT.

The chain couples TRBV4-1 to TRBJ2-5; perhaps TRBD2 as D (6 bases). Germline values: CDR1 MGHRA, CDR2 YSYEKL. The CDR3 consists of 16 residues. The V end was cut by 1 base, the J end by 4 bases, with 16 bases between. CDR3 coding DNA: TGCGCCAGCAGCCAAGCCCTAGCGCAAGAGGGAGAGACCCAGTACTTC. This codes for CASSQALAQEGETQYF.